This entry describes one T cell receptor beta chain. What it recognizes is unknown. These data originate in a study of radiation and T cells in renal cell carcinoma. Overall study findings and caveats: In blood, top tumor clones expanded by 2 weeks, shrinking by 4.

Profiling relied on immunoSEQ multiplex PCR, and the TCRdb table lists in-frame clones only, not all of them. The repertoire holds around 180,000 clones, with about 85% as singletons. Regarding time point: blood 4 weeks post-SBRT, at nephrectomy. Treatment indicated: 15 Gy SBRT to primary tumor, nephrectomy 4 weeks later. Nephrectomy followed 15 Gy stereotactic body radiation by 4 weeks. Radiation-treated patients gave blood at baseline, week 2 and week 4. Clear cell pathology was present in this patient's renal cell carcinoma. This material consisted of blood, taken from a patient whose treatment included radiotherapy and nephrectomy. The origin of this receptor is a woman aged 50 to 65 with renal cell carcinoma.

The CDR3 reads CASSYGQFNEQYF. The CDR3 DNA sequence: TGTGCCAGCAGTTATGGGCAGTTCAACGAGCAGTACTTC. This chain joins TRBV6-5 and TRBJ2-7; no definite D call. Germline assignment: CDR1 MNHEY and CDR2 SVGAGI. V was clipped by 3 bases and J by 5 bases, with 11 bases between them. CDR3 size: 13 residues.